The next 2 T cell receptor beta chains were all read from a single sample in a study of regulatory T cells in long-lasting Graves disease. The TCR beta library used iRepertoire HTBI primers with Arm-PCR amplification of CDR3. TCRdb ran MiXCR on the multiplex PCR reads and lists one entry per CDR3 protein. This table holds about 300,000 distinct CDR3 sequences, roughly 21% found once. Time point reported: persistent/refractory GD, antithyroid drugs over 5 years with positive TRAb. Construction of the TCR library relied on RNA isolated from PBMCs. Sequencing was performed on peripheral blood mononuclear cells (PBMCs), taken when the disease was refractory, from a patient treated with antithyroid drugs. Receptors were obtained from a female donor with Graves disease.

This clonotype occurred many times. The rearrangement uses TRBV28 and TRBJ1-2; D may be TRBD1 (6 bases). Trimming pared 8 bases from V and 1 base from J, leaving 14 bases between. This CDR3 is built from 14 residues. Germline V gives CDR1 MDHEN, CDR2 SYDVKM. Written as DNA, the CDR3 is TGTGCCAGCGCCTCGGACAGCTATAACTATGGCTACACCTTC. It translates to CASASDSYNYGYTF.

The table lists this clonotype with many counts. The V and J genes are TRBV2 and TRBJ2-7; the match to TRBD1 covers 7 bases. This CDR3 comprises 15 residues. CDR1 is SNHLY and CDR2 is FYNNEI in the germline V gene. Trimming at V came to 6 bases and at J to 5 bases, leaving 13 bases not matched to a gene. CDR3 sequence: CASSQGTVGLDEQYF. The CDR3 bases are TGTGCCAGCAGCCAAGGGACAGTGGGTTTAGACGAGCAGTACTTC.